The table lists the clone carrying this TCR beta chain with a few counts. Its antigen is currently unknown. These data are taken from a study of shared clonotypes between healthy human individuals. General observations from the study: In a handful of donors, around 5% of naive CD4 clonotypes appeared in common.

Sequencing was performed with immunoSEQ multiplex PCR; in TCRdb, only in-frame clones are kept and a portion is missing. The sample carries 80,000 to 100,000 clones, 68% recorded once. The receptor was derived from a man aged 25-45 years in good health. Specimen: memory CD8+ T cells sorted from blood. Subset in this sample: CD45RO+ cells pooled with CCR7-negative TemRA cells.

CDR3 coding DNA: TGTGCCAGCAGCTTAGCCGCTTGGCGGGGTGAAGATACGCAGTATTTT. It is translated as CASSLAAWRGEDTQYF. The chain joins TRBV11-2 to TRBJ2-3; possibly TRBD2 for D (6 bases). The CDR3 is 16 residues long. Germline lookup yields CDR1 SGHAT and CDR2 FQNNGV. V dropped 1 base and J dropped 5 bases, with 16 bases sitting between them.